These T cell receptor beta chains were read from a single sample in a study of blood T cell repertoires in COVID-19. Sequenced by immunoSEQ multiplex PCR; TCRdb stores in-frame clones only, minus some. Of 200,000 to 250,000 clones in the sample, around 86% were seen once. Sequenced: PBMCs or T cells enriched from blood (not recorded which). These TCRs come from a man between 40 and 49 years old who had recovered from COVID-19. Both conserved end residues are part of each CDR3. The D gene is left open where the match is weak. The listing skips clone size in some rows; elsewhere it reads once, few, many or a size class.

abundance	d_gene	v_gene	j_gene	CDR3nt	CDR3aa
.	TRBD1	TRBV7-6	TRBJ1-2	TGTGCCAGCAGCGGTGAAGGACAGGGATTCAACTATGGCTACACCTTC	CASSGEGQGFNYGYTF
.	TRBD1	TRBV9	TRBJ2-3	TGTGCCAGCAGCCCCCCGCCTGGACAGGGTGCAGATACGCAGTATTTT	CASSPPPGQGADTQYF
.	.	TRBV4-2	TRBJ1-2	TGTGCCAGCAGGAACCAACCCAGTGGCTACACCTTC	CASRNQPSGYTF
.	TRBD2	TRBV19	TRBJ2-1	TGTGCCAGTAGGCTAGCGGGTCCCTACAATGAGCAGTTCTTC	CASRLAGPYNEQFF
.	.	TRBV6-1	TRBJ2-5	TGTGCCAGCAGTGAAGGGCCCGGCCTGTGGCCAGGGAAGTCAGAGACCCAGTACTTC	CASSEGPGLWPGKSETQYF
few	.	TRBV25-1	TRBJ2-7	TGTGCCAGCAGCCCCCCTTTCTCCTACGAGCAGTACTTC	CASSPPFSYEQYF
.	TRBD1	TRBV13	TRBJ2-5	TGTGCCAGCAGCTTAGGCGGGACAGGCGGGTACCAAGAGACCCAGTACTTC	CASSLGGTGGYQETQYF
.	TRBD1	TRBV4-3	TRBJ2-4	TGCGCCAGCAGCCGAGATGCCCCGGGACAGGGGACCAACATTCAGTACTTC	CASSRDAPGQGTNIQYF
.	.	TRBV7-8	TRBJ2-7	TGTGCCAGCAGCTTAGCGTTCGGGGGAGGCTACGAGCAGTACTTC	CASSLAFGGGYEQYF
.	.	TRBV6-2/TRBV6-3	TRBJ1-4	TGTGCCAGCAGTTATGGTGGGCAGCAGAGTAATGAAAAACTGTTTTTT	CASSYGGQQSNEKLFF
.	TRBD1	TRBV27	TRBJ1-2	TGTGCCAGCAGGAAGACAGGGATATACGATGGCTACACCTTC	CASRKTGIYDGYTF